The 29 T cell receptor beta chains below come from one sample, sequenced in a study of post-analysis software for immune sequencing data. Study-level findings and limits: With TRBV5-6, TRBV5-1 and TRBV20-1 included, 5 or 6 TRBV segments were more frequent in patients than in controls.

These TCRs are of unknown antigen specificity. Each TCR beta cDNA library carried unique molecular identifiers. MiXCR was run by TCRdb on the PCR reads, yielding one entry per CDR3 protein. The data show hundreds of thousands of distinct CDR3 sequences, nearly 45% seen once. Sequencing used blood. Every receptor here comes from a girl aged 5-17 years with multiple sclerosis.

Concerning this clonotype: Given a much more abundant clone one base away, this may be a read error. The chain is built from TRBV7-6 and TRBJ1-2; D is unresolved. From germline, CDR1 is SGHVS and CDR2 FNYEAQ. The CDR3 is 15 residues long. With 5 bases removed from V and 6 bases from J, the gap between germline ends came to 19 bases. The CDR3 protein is CASSPQLDGSDGYTF. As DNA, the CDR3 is TGTGCCAGCAGCCCACAGCTTGACGGGAGTGATGGCTACACCTTC.

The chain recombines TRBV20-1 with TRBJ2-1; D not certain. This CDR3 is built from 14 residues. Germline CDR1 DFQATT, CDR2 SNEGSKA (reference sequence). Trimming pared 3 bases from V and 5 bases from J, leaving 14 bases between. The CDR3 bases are TGCAGTGCTAGCCCCCTCCTAATGAACAATGAGCAGTTCTTC. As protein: CSASPLLMNNEQFF.

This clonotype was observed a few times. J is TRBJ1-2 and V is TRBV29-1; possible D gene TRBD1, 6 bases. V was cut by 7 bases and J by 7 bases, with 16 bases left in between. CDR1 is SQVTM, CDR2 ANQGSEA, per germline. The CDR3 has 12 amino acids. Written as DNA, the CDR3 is TGCAGCGCTGGAGGGGGGGGAGCTGGCTACACCTTC. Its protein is CSAGGGGAGYTF.

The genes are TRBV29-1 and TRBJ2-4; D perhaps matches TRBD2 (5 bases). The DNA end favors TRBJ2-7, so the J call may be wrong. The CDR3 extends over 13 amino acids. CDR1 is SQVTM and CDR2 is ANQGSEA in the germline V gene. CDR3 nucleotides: TGCAGCGTTCTACCACGGGGATTCTACGAGCAGTACTTC. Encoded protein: CSVLPRGFYEQYF.

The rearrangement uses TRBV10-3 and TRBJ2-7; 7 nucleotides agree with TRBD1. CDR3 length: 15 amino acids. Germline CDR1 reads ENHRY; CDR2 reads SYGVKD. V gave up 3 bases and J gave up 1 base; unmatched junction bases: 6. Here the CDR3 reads CAISDPSTGSYEQYF. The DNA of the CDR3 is TGTGCCATCAGTGACCCTTCGACAGGGTCCTACGAGCAGTACTTC.

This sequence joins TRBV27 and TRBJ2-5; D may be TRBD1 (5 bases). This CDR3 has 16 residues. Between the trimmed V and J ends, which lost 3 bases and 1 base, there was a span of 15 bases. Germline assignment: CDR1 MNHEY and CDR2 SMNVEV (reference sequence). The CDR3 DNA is TGTGCCAGCAGTTTTCAGTTCGGCAGGGCCCAAGAGACCCAGTACTTC. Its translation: CASSFQFGRAQETQYF.

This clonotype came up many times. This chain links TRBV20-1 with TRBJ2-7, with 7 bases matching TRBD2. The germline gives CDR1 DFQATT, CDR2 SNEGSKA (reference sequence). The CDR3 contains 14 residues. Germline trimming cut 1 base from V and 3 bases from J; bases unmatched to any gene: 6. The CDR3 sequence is CSARVRTGGYEQYF. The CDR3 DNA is TGCAGTGCTAGAGTTCGGACGGGGGGCTACGAGCAGTACTTC.

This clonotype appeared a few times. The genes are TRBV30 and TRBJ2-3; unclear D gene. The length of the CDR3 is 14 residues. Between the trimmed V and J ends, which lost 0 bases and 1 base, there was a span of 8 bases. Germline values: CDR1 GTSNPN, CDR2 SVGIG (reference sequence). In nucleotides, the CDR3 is TGTGCCTGGAGTGTAGCAGGAGGCACAGATACGCAGTATTTT. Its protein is CAWSVAGGTDTQYF.

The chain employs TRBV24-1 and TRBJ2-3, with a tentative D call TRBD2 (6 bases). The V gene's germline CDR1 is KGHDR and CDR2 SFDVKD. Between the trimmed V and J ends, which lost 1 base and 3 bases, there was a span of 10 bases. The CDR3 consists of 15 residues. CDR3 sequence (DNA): TGTGCCACCAGTGATTTTATGCGGGATACAGATACGCAGTATTTT. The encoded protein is CATSDFMRDTDTQYF.

Here the CDR3 reads CASSLLARWNEQYF. The CDR3 bases are TGTGCCAGCAGCTTGCTAGCTAGGTGGAACGAGCAGTACTTC. The chain is built from TRBV11-2 and TRBJ2-5, with D perhaps TRBD2 (5 bases). TRBJ2-7 explains the end of the DNA better; the J call may be wrong. The CDR3 is 14 amino acids. Germline V CDR1 and CDR2: SGHAT, FQNNGV.

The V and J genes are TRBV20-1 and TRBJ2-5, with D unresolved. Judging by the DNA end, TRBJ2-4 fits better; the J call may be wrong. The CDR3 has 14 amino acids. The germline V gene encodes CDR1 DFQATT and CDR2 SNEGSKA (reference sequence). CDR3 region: CSAALQLAKNIQYF. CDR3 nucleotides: TGCAGTGCTGCCCTACAGCTAGCCAAAAACATTCAGTACTTC.

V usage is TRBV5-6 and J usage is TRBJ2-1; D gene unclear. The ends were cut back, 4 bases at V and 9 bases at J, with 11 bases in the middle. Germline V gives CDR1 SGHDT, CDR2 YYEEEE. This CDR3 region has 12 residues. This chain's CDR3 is CASSPQSGEQFF. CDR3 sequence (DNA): TGTGCCAGCAGCCCCCAATCCGGTGAGCAGTTCTTC.

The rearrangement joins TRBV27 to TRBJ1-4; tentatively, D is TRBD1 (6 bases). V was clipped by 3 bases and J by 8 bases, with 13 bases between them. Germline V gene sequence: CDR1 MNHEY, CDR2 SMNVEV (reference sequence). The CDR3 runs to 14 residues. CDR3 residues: CASSFAPQGEKLFF. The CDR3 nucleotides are TGTGCCAGCAGTTTCGCCCCCCAGGGGGAAAAACTGTTTTTT.

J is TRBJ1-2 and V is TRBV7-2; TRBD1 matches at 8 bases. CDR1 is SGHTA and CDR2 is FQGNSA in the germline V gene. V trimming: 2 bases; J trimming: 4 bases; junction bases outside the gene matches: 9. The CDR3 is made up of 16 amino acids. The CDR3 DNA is TGTGCCAGCAGCTTAAAGGCAGGGGGCCATTCCTATGGCTACACCTTC. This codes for CASSLKAGGHSYGYTF.

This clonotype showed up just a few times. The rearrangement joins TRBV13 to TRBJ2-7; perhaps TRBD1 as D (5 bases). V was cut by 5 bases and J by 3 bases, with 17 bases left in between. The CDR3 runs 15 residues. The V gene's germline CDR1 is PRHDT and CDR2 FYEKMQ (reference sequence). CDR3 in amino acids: CASSPQGSWGYEQYF. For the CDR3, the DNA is TGTGCCAGCAGCCCCCAGGGAAGTTGGGGCTACGAGCAGTACTTC.

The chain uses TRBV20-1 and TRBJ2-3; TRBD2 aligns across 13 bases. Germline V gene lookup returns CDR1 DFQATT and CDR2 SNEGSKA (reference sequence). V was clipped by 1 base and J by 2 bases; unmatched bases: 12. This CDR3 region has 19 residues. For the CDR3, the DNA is TGCAGTGCTAGAGTAGGCAGTGTGGGACTAGCGGGGCCCACAGATACGCAGTATTTT. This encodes CSARVGSVGLAGPTDTQYF.

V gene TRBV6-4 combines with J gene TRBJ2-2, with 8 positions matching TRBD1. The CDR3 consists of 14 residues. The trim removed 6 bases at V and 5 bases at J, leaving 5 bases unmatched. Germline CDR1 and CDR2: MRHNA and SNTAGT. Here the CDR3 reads CASSKDRVTGELFF. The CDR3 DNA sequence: TGTGCCAGCAGCAAGGACAGGGTAACCGGGGAGCTGTTTTTT.

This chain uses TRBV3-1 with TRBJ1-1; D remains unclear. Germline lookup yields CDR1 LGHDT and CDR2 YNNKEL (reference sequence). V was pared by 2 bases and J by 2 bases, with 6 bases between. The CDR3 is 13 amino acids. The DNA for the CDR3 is TGTGCCAGCAGCCAAATATCTAACACTGAAGCTTTCTTT. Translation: CASSQISNTEAFF.

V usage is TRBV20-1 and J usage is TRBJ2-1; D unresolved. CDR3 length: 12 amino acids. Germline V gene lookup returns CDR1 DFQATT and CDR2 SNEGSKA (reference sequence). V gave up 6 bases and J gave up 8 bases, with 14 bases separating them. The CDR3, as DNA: TGCAGTGCCCTGGATGGGCTGGATGAGCAGTTCTTC. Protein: CSALDGLDEQFF.

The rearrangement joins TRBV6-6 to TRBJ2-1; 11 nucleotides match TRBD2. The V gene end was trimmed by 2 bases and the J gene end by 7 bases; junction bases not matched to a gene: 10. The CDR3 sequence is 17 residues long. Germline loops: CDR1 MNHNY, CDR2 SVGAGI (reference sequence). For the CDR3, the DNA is TGTGCCAGCAGTTACACCCAAACTAGCGGGAGAAAGAATGAGCAGTTCTTC. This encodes CASSYTQTSGRKNEQFF.

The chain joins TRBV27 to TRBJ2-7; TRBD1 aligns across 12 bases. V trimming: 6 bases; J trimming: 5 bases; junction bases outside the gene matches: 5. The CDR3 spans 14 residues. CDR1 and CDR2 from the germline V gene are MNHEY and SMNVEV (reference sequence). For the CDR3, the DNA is TGTGCCAGCAGACCGGGACAGGGGGCCCACGAGCAGTACTTC. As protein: CASRPGQGAHEQYF.

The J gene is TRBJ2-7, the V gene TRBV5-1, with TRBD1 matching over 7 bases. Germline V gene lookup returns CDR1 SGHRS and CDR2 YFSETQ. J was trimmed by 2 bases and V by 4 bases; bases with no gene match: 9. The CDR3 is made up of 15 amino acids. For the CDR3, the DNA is TGCGCCAGCAGCCCAAGCTCGGACAGGACCTACGAGCAGTACTTC. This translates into CASSPSSDRTYEQYF.

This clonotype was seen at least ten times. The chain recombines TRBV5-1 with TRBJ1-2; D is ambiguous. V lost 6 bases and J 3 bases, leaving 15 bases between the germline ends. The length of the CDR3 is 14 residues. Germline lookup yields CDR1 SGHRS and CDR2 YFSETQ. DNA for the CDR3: TGCGCCAGCAAGGAACCGGGGTCGGACTATGGCTACACCTTC. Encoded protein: CASKEPGSDYGYTF.

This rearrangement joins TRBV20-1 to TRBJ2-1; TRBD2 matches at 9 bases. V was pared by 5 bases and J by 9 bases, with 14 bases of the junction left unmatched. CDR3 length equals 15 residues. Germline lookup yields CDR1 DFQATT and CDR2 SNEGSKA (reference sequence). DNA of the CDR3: TGCAGTGCTTGCTTAGGGGCGGGAGGGGCATGTGAGCAGTTCTTC. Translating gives CSACLGAGGACEQFF.

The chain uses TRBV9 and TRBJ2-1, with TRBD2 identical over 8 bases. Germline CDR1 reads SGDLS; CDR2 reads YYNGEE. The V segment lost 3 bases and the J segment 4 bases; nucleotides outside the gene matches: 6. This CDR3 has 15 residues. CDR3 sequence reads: CASSGGTRAYNEQFF. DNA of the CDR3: TGTGCCAGCAGCGGGGGGACTAGGGCGTACAATGAGCAGTTCTTC.

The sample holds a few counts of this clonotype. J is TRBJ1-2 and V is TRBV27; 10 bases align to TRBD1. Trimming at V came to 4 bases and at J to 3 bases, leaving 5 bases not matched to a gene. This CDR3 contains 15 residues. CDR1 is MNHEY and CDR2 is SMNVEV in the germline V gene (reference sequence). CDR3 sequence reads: CASSSTGGLYYGYTF. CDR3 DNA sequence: TGTGCCAGCAGTTCGACAGGGGGCCTTTACTATGGCTACACCTTC.

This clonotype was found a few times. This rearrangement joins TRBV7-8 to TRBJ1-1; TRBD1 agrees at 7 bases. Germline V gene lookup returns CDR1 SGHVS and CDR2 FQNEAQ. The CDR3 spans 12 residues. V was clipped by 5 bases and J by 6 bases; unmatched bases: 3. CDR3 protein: CASSTGVAEAFF. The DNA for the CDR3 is TGTGCCAGCAGCACAGGGGTCGCTGAAGCTTTCTTT.

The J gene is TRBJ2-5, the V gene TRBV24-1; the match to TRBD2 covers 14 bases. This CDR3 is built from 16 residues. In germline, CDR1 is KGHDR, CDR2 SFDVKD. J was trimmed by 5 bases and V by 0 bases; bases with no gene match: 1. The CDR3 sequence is CATSDLGTSGSETQYF. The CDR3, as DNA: TGTGCCACCAGTGATTTGGGGACTAGCGGGAGCGAGACCCAGTACTTC.

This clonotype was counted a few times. CDR3 region: CASSLMVPGGAEAFF. The CDR3, as DNA: TGTGCCAGCAGCCTTATGGTCCCAGGTGGCGCTGAAGCTTTCTTT. This sequence joins TRBV28 and TRBJ1-1; the D is unclear. Trimming cost V 6 bases and J 6 bases, with 20 bases left between them. Germline lookup yields CDR1 MDHEN and CDR2 SYDVKM. The CDR3 has 15 amino acids.